The clone carrying this T cell receptor beta chain is medium-sized in the sample. Its cognate antigen is unknown. V lost 5 bases to trimming and J lost 3 bases, with 14 bases between them. This CDR3 is built from 14 residues. Germline assignment: CDR1 SEHNR and CDR2 FQNEAQ (reference sequence). This entry belongs to a study of T cells in localized non-small cell lung cancer. Whole-study findings and limits: A median approximately 60 of the top 100 tumor clones appeared in adjacent lung. T cell clonality was highest in uninvolved adjacent lung, above tumor.

Only in-frame clones appear in the TCRdb table, and some are missing; sequencing was by immunoSEQ multiplex PCR. The sample consists of 100,000 to 150,000 clones, around 89% of them appearing once. The chain is built from TRBV7-9 and TRBJ2-7, with D maybe TRBD1 (6 bases). The sample consisted of peripheral blood, taken before any cancer treatment. The receptor's source is an older female donor with stage I lung adenocarcinoma. The chain's CDR3 is CASSPVTGYYEQYF. In DNA, the CDR3 is TGTGCCAGCAGCCCGGTGACAGGTTACTACGAGCAGTACTTC.